A selection of T cell receptor beta chains follows, all from one sample in a study of siplizumab effects on memory and regulatory T cells. The data were produced by immunoSEQ multiplex PCR, yet TCRdb's version contains in-frame clones alone and is incomplete. The profile shows over 65,000 clones, about 95% of them singletons. The sample comprised CD8+ T cells sorted from blood. The receptors here all came from a human donor in good health. The CDR3 runs from the conserved cysteine through the conserved F or W.

TRBJ1-3 TRBV27 CASSLSGGPIYF
TRBJ1-1 TRBV15 CATSEFGAENTEAFF
TRBJ2-7 TRBV15 CATSRDGRDRDRTSGSSQEQYF
TRBJ2-1 TRBV5-1 CASSLVGLADNEQFF
TRBJ2-7 TRBV27 CASSLVPGQSSYEQYF
TRBJ2-3 TRBV4-1 CASSQEKRDSVTQYF
TRBJ1-1 TRBV11-2 CASSLAGTAYSEAFF
TRBJ2-3 TRBV7-9 CASSPPDRGLPPTDTQYF
TRBJ2-5 TRBV2 CASRRPQAPQETQYF
TRBJ2-5 TRBV6-1 CASMGQAERGETQYF
TRBJ2-3 TRBV7-6 CASSLSGLGTDTQYF
TRBJ2-1 TRBV2 CASSASGYNEQFF
TRBJ2-6 TRBV29-1 CSVEGATAGSGANVLTF
TRBJ2-3 TRBV2 CAIWGGTQYF
TRBJ2-1 TRBV4-2 CASSQEARVTYNEQFF
TRBJ2-7 TRBV5-1 CASSQTDRGAYEQYF
TRBJ2-5 TRBV9 CASSEGTGNGETQYF
TRBJ2-1 TRBV19 CASSPYGLAGAYNEQFF
TRBJ1-5 TRBV4-1 CASSQGQGNQPQHF
TRBJ1-2 TRBV7-2 CASSLSGTGGYTF
TRBJ1-3 TRBV9 CASSVGSGNTIYF
TRBJ2-7 TRBV9 CASSVGGFGNSYEQYF
TRBJ2-1 TRBV28 CASSSIGSGVNEQFF
TRBJ1-3 TRBV28 CATTPLLRESGNTIYF
TRBJ2-1 TRBV9 CASSDPDRSSYNEQFF
TRBJ2-5 TRBV15 CASGGTSGSRDETQYF
TRBJ2-3 TRBV9 CASSVMAGGYTDTQYF
TRBJ2-4 TRBV18 CASSPSGDKNIQYF
TRBJ2-7 TRBV6-4 CASSDQPSGRSSYEQYF
TRBJ2-7 TRBV7-6 CASSPEQGYEQYF
TRBJ1-1 TRBV5-4 CASSFRTSMNTEAFF
TRBJ2-1 TRBV7-8 CASSPRFDRGLPPRDNEQFF
TRBJ1-6 TRBV9 CASSVGTGNSPLHF
TRBJ2-3 TRBV6-1 CASSDQMTSDTDTQYF
TRBJ2-5 TRBV5-1 CASSLGKETQYF
TRBJ2-7 TRBV6-5 CASRYRGREQYF
TRBJ1-1 TRBV25-1 CASSVVRAANVNTEAFF
TRBJ2-7 TRBV30 CAWSVGADWDEQYF